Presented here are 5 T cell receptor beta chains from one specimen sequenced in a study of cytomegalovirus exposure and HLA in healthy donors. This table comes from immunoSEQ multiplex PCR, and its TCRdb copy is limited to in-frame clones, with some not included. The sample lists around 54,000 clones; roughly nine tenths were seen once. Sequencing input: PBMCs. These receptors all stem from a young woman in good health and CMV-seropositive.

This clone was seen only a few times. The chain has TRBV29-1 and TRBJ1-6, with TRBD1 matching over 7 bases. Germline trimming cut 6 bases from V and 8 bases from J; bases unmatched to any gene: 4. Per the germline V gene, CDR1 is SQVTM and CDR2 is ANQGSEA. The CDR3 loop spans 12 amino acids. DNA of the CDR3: TGCAGCGTAAGGGACAGCTATTCACCCCTCCACTTT. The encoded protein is CSVRDSYSPLHF.

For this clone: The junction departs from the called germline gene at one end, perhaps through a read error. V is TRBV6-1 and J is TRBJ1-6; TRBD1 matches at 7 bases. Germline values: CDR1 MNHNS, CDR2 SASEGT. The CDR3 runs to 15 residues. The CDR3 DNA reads TGTGCCAGCAGTGACGGAGGGGGCTATTATTCACCCCTCCACTTT. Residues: CASSDGGGYYSPLHF.

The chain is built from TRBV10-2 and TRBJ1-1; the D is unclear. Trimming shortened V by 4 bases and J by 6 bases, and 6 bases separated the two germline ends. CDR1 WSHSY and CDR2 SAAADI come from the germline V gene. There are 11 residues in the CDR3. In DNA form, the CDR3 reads TGCGCCAGCAGTGTATCCGCTGAAGCTTTCTTT. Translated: CASSVSAEAFF.

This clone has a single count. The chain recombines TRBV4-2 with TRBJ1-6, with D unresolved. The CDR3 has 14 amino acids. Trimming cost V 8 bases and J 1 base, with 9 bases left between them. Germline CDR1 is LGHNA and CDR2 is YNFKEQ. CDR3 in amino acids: CASRGISYNSPLHF. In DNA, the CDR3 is TGTGCCAGCCGCGGGATATCCTATAATTCACCCCTCCACTTT.

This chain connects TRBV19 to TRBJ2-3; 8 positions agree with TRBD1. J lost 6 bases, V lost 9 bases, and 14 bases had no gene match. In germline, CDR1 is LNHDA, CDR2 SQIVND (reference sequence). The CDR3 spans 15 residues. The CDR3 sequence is CASSPPGGARDTQYF. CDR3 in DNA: TGTGCCAGCAGCCCCCCAGGGGGCGCGAGGGATACGCAGTATTTT.